This T cell receptor beta chain was identified during a study of blood T cell repertoires in COVID-19. The CDR3 runs 17 residues. Germline trimming cut 6 bases from V and 4 bases from J; bases unmatched to any gene: 13. Germline assignment: CDR1 SNHLY and CDR2 FYNNEI. Per the study methods: Using reference gene primer amplification, nucleated cell counts were estimated. Assay used: immunoSEQ multiplex PCR; TCRdb lists only in-frame clones, some missing. From that table come the V and J calls and clone size; the DNA was used to work out D and trimming. The sample includes under 300,000 clones, over 75% of them seen just once.

The chain carries TRBV2 and TRBJ2-3; 10 bases agree with TRBD2. The sequencing input was PBMCs or T cells enriched from blood (not recorded which). The sequence came from a woman aged 40 to 50 who had been exposed to COVID-19. Here the CDR3 DNA reads TGTGCCAGCAGCCCTCCCCCGGGGACTAGCGTCGCAGATACGCAGTATTTT. It codes for CASSPPPGTSVADTQYF.